Detailed here is one T cell receptor (beta chain). These data come from a study of CD8+ T cells in alopecia areata. Germline values: CDR1 SNHLY, CDR2 FYNNEI. The CDR3 has 13 residues. The germline V and J ends were trimmed by 8 bases and 5 bases, with 15 bases remaining between them. The treatment is: oral pan-JAK inhibitor, 5-10 mg twice daily. The study team obtained lesional scalp punch biopsies and peripheral blood from alopecia areata patients. Following extraction, RNA underwent reverse transcription to cDNA, which served as the sequencing template. Produced via immunoSEQ multiplex PCR; TCRdb's table is partial and in-frame only. The sample consists of some 190,000 clones, roughly three fifths of them appearing once.

The specimen was CD4+ T cells sorted from blood, collected at roughly week 49, from a patient treated with tofacitinib. The TCR comes from a human donor with alopecia areata. The chain uses TRBV2 and TRBJ1-1; D possibly corresponds to TRBD1 (5 bases). CDR3 sequence (DNA): TGTGCCAGCTATATCCAGGGTGGGACTGAAGCTTTCTTT. It specifies CASYIQGGTEAFF.